This TCR beta chain emerged from a study of CD8 T cells in ankylosing spondylitis. Study findings and constraints: Disease-associated clonotypes exhibited CD8+ identity and were relatively infrequent in peripheral blood. The clones that were linked to disease were reported to be significantly enriched in matched synovial fluid samples from ankylosing spondylitis patients. Past research had described some motif variants in reactive arthritis synovial fluid and blood. Ankylosing spondylitis blood appeared to carry a characteristic TCR beta motif of several highly homologous variants.

V shed 6 bases and J 5 bases; nucleotides not matched to a gene: 8. The V gene's germline CDR1 is DFQATT and CDR2 SNEGSKA (reference sequence). CDR3 size: 14 residues. This clonotype was picked up many times. Its antigen is as yet unknown. 5'-RACE, quantitative and with molecular barcodes, yielded the TCR beta libraries. From the 5' RACE reads, TCRdb called clonotypes with MiXCR, one entry per CDR3 protein. The sample shows 450,000 to 550,000 distinct CDR3 sequences, approximately 5% of them seen only once. V gene TRBV20-1 combines with J gene TRBJ1-1; TRBD1 agrees at 11 bases. Sequenced material: blood, either unsorted or a sorted T cell fraction (not recorded which). The receptor comes from a male donor with ankylosing spondylitis. The CDR3 here is CSADRGLDETEAFF. The CDR3, as DNA: TGCAGTGCGGACAGGGGGCTTGATGAGACTGAAGCTTTCTTT.